The clone carrying this TCR beta chain was counted a few times. Its antigen is undetermined. Sequenced material consisted of expressed TCRB transcripts (all of the isolated RNA was reverse transcribed). Some clones are missing from TCRdb's copy, which holds only in-frame ones; the method was immunoSEQ multiplex PCR. Among hundreds of thousands of clones listed, about an eighth were seen once. Trimming pared 7 bases from V and 1 base from J, leaving 12 bases between. The V gene's germline CDR1 is MGHDK and CDR2 SYGVNS. The CDR3 has 14 residues. This entry belongs to a study of beta chain features in type 1 diabetes. Study-level findings and limits: Patients with Type 1 diabetes showed moderately but significantly shorter TCRB CDR3s in all four CD4+ subsets. The naive, central memory and Treg TCRB repertoires looked more alike in patients than they did in healthy donors.

Each of the CD4+ naive, central memory, regulatory and stem cell-like memory populations was sorted via CD45RO/CCR7/CD25/CD127/CD95/CD27. This chain joins TRBV25-1 and TRBJ2-3; tentative D call: TRBD2 (5 bases). The sequenced sample consisted of naive CD4+ T cells from blood. The receptor was isolated from a man aged 18 to 30 with type 1 diabetes. The CDR3 sequence: CASTSGSGTDTQYF. Written as DNA, the CDR3 is TGTGCCAGCACGTCTGGTAGCGGCACAGATACGCAGTATTTT.